This T cell receptor (beta chain) was captured by sequencing in a study of prognosis after radiotherapy for stage I lung cancer. Across the whole study: About 12 patients' tumors were adenocarcinoma, and roughly 7 patients' tumors were squamous cell carcinoma.

In regard to this clonotype: Its antigen remains unidentified. Just one base apart from a much larger clone, this may be a read error.

TCR beta CDR3 was amplified from genomic DNA by two-round multiplex PCR. Specific primers for each TRBV and TRBJ gene were what first-round PCR used. Amplification in the second PCR round was performed with universal primers. From the multiplex PCR reads, TCRdb called clonotypes with MiXCR, one entry per CDR3 protein. Of around 20,000 distinct CDR3 sequences listed, 50% to 60% are singletons. This CDR3 has 13 amino acids. The germline V gene encodes CDR1 MNHEY and CDR2 SVGEGT. Study-level results: The way patients used TRBV and TRBJ genes reportedly differed depending on whether they had metastases.

The patient cohort was node-negative on CT and PET/CT, with no prior chemotherapy, radiotherapy or other malignancies. Source: PBMCs, taken before or after stereotactic body radiation therapy (not recorded which). The chain is built from TRBV6-2 or TRBV6-3 and TRBJ1-5, with D perhaps TRBD1 (5 bases). This TCR was sampled from a donor at least 50 years old with non-small cell lung cancer. In DNA, the CDR3 is TGTTCCAGCGGCCCCAGGGCCGATCAGCCCCAGCATTTT. It translates to CSSGPRADQPQHF.